This TCR beta chain comes out of a study of T cell changes during pregnancy in multiple sclerosis. This clone was recorded once. The CDR3 has 14 residues. CDR1 and CDR2 from the germline V gene are SGHTA and FQGTGA. The J segment lost 3 bases and the V segment lost 3 bases, leaving 3 bases of the junction unmatched. Clones were read by immunoSEQ multiplex PCR, and TCRdb kept only the in-frame ones, dropping some. Seen here are 72,000 or so clones, 93% observed once, and the top ten hold around 2.3%. The V call is TRBV7-3, the J call TRBJ2-3; TRBD2 agrees at 7 bases. The clonotype comes from a female donor with multiple sclerosis, enrolled in a pregnancy study. Specimen: peripheral blood, collected in the second trimester of pregnancy. CDR3 bases: TGTGCCAGCAGCTTCCGGGGGGAGACAGATACGCAGTATTTT. As protein: CASSFRGETDTQYF.